A selection of T cell receptor beta chains follows, all from one sample in a study of human T cells and chemical hapten exposure. TCRdb recomputed calls from the RACE reads with MiXCR, one row per CDR3 protein. The table includes about 120,000 distinct CDR3 sequences, about 11% detected once. The source was whole blood, collected in connection with sensitization to the hapten diphenylcyclopropenone (DPC). Receptor source: a woman aged 45-65 years with alopecia areata. Some clones in this sample may be carry-over from other donors' samples. CDR3s include the opening cysteine and the closing phenylalanine or tryptophan. D genes are given only for firm matches. Not all rows give a size; the values are once, few, many and, for expanded clones, a class.

clone size: NA; J gene: TRBJ1-4; D gene: NA; V gene: TRBV20-1; CDR3 DNA: TGCAGTGCTAGGTTCCGGACCGCAACTAATGAAAAACTGTTTTTT; CDR3 protein: CSARFRTATNEKLFF
clone size: NA; J gene: TRBJ2-3; D gene: NA; V gene: TRBV7-9; CDR3 DNA: TGTGCCAGCAGCTTAAGTGGCCGGAGCGGGAGCACAGATACGCAGTATTTT; CDR3 protein: CASSLSGRSGSTDTQYF
clone size: NA; J gene: TRBJ2-5; D gene: NA; V gene: TRBV7-2; CDR3 DNA: TGTGCCAGCAGCAAGGACTGTCAAGAGACCCAGTACTTC; CDR3 protein: CASSKDCQETQYF
clone size: few; J gene: TRBJ1-4; D gene: NA; V gene: TRBV28; CDR3 DNA: TGTGCCAGCAGTCCACATACAGGCCTCGTAACTAATGAAAAACTGTTTTTT; CDR3 protein: CASSPHTGLVTNEKLFF
clone size: NA; J gene: TRBJ1-2; D gene: NA; V gene: TRBV2; CDR3 DNA: TGTGCCAGCAGCTCAGGCGCAGTGCCCTATGGCTACACCTTC; CDR3 protein: CASSSGAVPYGYTF
clone size: NA; J gene: TRBJ2-7; D gene: TRBD1; V gene: TRBV5-1; CDR3 DNA: TGCGCCAGCAGCTTGGATAGGGGACAGGGGAACGAGCAGTACTTC; CDR3 protein: CASSLDRGQGNEQYF
clone size: NA; J gene: TRBJ1-1; D gene: NA; V gene: TRBV2; CDR3 DNA: TGTGCCAGCAGCAATTACAGGAACACTGAAGCTTTCTTT; CDR3 protein: CASSNYRNTEAFF
clone size: NA; J gene: TRBJ1-5; D gene: NA; V gene: TRBV27; CDR3 DNA: TGTGCCAGCAGTCCATGGGTCCCCCTCAATCAGCCCCAGCATTTT; CDR3 protein: CASSPWVPLNQPQHF
clone size: NA; J gene: TRBJ2-5; D gene: TRBD2; V gene: TRBV7-6; CDR3 DNA: TGTGCCAGCAGCTTCCATACAGCGGGGGGAGGGGAGACCCAGTACTTC; CDR3 protein: CASSFHTAGGGETQYF
clone size: NA; J gene: TRBJ1-5; D gene: NA; V gene: TRBV20-1; CDR3 DNA: TGCAGTGCTAGAGACCGATGGGACAATCAGCCCCAGCATTTT; CDR3 protein: CSARDRWDNQPQHF
clone size: few; J gene: TRBJ2-2; D gene: TRBD1; V gene: TRBV3-1; CDR3 DNA: TGTGCCAGCAGCTCAAAGACAGGGGGCTTCGGCACCGGGGAGCTGTTTTTT; CDR3 protein: CASSSKTGGFGTGELFF
clone size: few; J gene: TRBJ1-5; D gene: NA; V gene: TRBV19; CDR3 DNA: TGTGCCAGTACCCCTGTCTCCGGGGGCAATCAGCCCCAGCATTTT; CDR3 protein: CASTPVSGGNQPQHF
clone size: few; J gene: TRBJ2-7; D gene: NA; V gene: TRBV4-1; CDR3 DNA: TGCGCCAGCAGCCAAGAAGAGGGTGTGGATGCCTACGAGCAGTACTTC; CDR3 protein: CASSQEEGVDAYEQYF
clone size: few; J gene: TRBJ1-4; D gene: TRBD1; V gene: TRBV20-1; CDR3 DNA: TGCAGTGCTAGAGATCAAGGGGGCGCCGGAAAACTGTTTTTT; CDR3 protein: CSARDQGGAGKLFF
clone size: NA; J gene: TRBJ2-7; D gene: NA; V gene: TRBV3-1; CDR3 DNA: TGTGCCAGCAGCGGCCCACTCGAGCAGTACTTC; CDR3 protein: CASSGPLEQYF
clone size: NA; J gene: TRBJ1-5; D gene: NA; V gene: TRBV20-1; CDR3 DNA: TGCAGTGCCGAGCAGGGTGATCAGCCCCAGCATTTT; CDR3 protein: CSAEQGDQPQHF